This is a list of T cell receptor beta chains from one sample in a study of identical twins. TCRdb ran MiXCR on the 5' RACE reads and lists one entry per CDR3 protein. This table holds a few hundred thousand distinct CDR3 sequences, 13% to 15% found once. This sample was shared with a second study, whose subject was yellow fever vaccine responses in identical twins.

Sequencing input: CD4+ T cells sorted from blood. The origin of the receptors is a woman under 30 in good health. CDR3s include the opening cysteine and the closing phenylalanine or tryptophan. The D gene is left open where the match is weak. Expanded clones get a size class; other rows say once, few or many, or leave the size out.

abundance: many; len: 14; v_gene: TRBV15; d_gene: .; j_gene: TRBJ2-1; CDR3aa: CATSRAQGYNEQFF; CDR3nt: TGTGCCACCAGCAGAGCACAGGGATACAATGAGCAGTTCTTC
abundance: few; len: 16; v_gene: TRBV27; d_gene: .; j_gene: TRBJ1-1; CDR3aa: CASGDMDGHGATEAFF; CDR3nt: TGTGCCAGCGGGGATATGGACGGTCACGGGGCCACTGAAGCTTTCTTT
abundance: .; len: 13; v_gene: TRBV20-1; d_gene: .; j_gene: TRBJ2-1; CDR3aa: CSAPRASADEQFF; CDR3nt: TGCAGTGCTCCTAGGGCTAGCGCAGATGAGCAGTTCTTC
abundance: many; len: 11; v_gene: TRBV5-6; d_gene: .; j_gene: TRBJ2-4; CDR3aa: CASSLENIQYF; CDR3nt: TGTGCCAGCAGCTTGGAAAACATTCAGTACTTC
abundance: .; len: 16; v_gene: TRBV7-9; d_gene: .; j_gene: TRBJ2-2; CDR3aa: CASSLVVALNTGEQFF; CDR3nt: TGTGCCAGCAGCTTAGTGGTCGCTCTGAACACCGGGGAGCAGTTTTTT
abundance: .; len: 15; v_gene: TRBV20-1; d_gene: TRBD2; j_gene: TRBJ2-5; CDR3aa: CSARDGTSGQETQYF; CDR3nt: TGCAGTGCTAGGGACGGGACTAGCGGCCAAGAGACCCAGTACTTC
abundance: .; len: 14; v_gene: TRBV20-1; d_gene: TRBD2; j_gene: TRBJ2-7; CDR3aa: CSASWTSGLYEQYF; CDR3nt: TGCAGTGCTAGTTGGACTAGCGGGCTCTACGAGCAGTACTTC
abundance: .; len: 13; v_gene: TRBV15; d_gene: TRBD1; j_gene: TRBJ1-4; CDR3aa: CATAAAGGQKLFF; CDR3nt: TGTGCCACCGCGGCAGCAGGGGGTCAAAAACTGTTTTTT
abundance: .; len: 14; v_gene: TRBV2; d_gene: .; j_gene: TRBJ1-4; CDR3aa: CASILGTGNEKLFF; CDR3nt: TGTGCCAGCATCCTAGGGACGGGTAATGAAAAACTGTTTTTT
abundance: .; len: 15; v_gene: TRBV20-1; d_gene: .; j_gene: TRBJ2-4; CDR3aa: CSATTLGLAKNIQYF; CDR3nt: TGCAGTGCTACAACCCTGGGACTAGCCAAAAACATTCAGTACTTC
abundance: few; len: 13; v_gene: TRBV7-9; d_gene: .; j_gene: TRBJ2-1; CDR3aa: CASSLLVNNEQFF; CDR3nt: TGTGCCAGCAGCTTACTGGTCAACAATGAGCAGTTCTTC
abundance: few; len: 15; v_gene: TRBV3-1; d_gene: .; j_gene: TRBJ2-7; CDR3aa: CASSQGSGTITEQYF; CDR3nt: TGTGCCAGCAGCCAGGGGAGCGGAACCATTACAGAGCAGTACTTC
abundance: .; len: 16; v_gene: TRBV15; d_gene: TRBD1; j_gene: TRBJ1-1; CDR3aa: CATSRTLGTVNTEAFF; CDR3nt: TGTGCCACCAGCAGAACTCTCGGGACAGTGAACACTGAAGCTTTCTTT
abundance: few; len: 16; v_gene: TRBV25-1; d_gene: TRBD2; j_gene: TRBJ2-7; CDR3aa: CASSEWTSGSRYEQYF; CDR3nt: TGTGCCAGCAGTGAATGGACTAGCGGGAGTCGATACGAGCAGTACTTC
abundance: .; len: 15; v_gene: TRBV5-1; d_gene: TRBD2; j_gene: TRBJ2-2; CDR3aa: CASSLGLASGGELFF; CDR3nt: TGCGCCAGCAGCTTGGGACTAGCCAGCGGCGGGGAGCTGTTTTTT
abundance: .; len: 13; v_gene: TRBV5-1; d_gene: .; j_gene: TRBJ2-1; CDR3aa: CASSPDADNEQFF; CDR3nt: TGCGCCAGCAGCCCGGACGCCGACAATGAGCAGTTCTTC
abundance: .; len: 16; v_gene: TRBV5-1; d_gene: .; j_gene: TRBJ1-5; CDR3aa: CASSTGDRNSNQPQHF; CDR3nt: TGCGCCAGCAGCACCGGCGACAGGAATAGCAATCAGCCCCAGCATTTT
abundance: .; len: 15; v_gene: TRBV13; d_gene: TRBD1; j_gene: TRBJ2-5; CDR3aa: CASSKNRGYQETQYF; CDR3nt: TGTGCCAGCAGCAAAAACAGGGGCTACCAAGAGACCCAGTACTTC
abundance: .; len: 14; v_gene: TRBV7-2; d_gene: .; j_gene: TRBJ2-7; CDR3aa: CASSLRTRSYEQYF; CDR3nt: TGTGCCAGCAGCCTCCGGACTCGCTCCTACGAGCAGTACTTC
abundance: few; len: 11; v_gene: TRBV24-1; d_gene: .; j_gene: TRBJ2-1; CDR3aa: CATSNLNEQFF; CDR3nt: TGTGCCACCAGCAATCTCAATGAGCAGTTCTTC
abundance: .; len: 17; v_gene: TRBV27; d_gene: TRBD2; j_gene: TRBJ2-7; CDR3aa: CASSFLTSGRAPSEQYF; CDR3nt: TGTGCCAGCAGTTTCCTGACTAGCGGGAGGGCCCCAAGCGAGCAGTACTTC
abundance: many; len: 15; v_gene: TRBV12-3/TRBV12-4; d_gene: .; j_gene: TRBJ1-5; CDR3aa: CASSLSGALLQPQHF; CDR3nt: TGTGCCAGCAGTTTATCAGGGGCACTGCTGCAGCCCCAGCATTTT
abundance: few; len: 16; v_gene: TRBV24-1; d_gene: .; j_gene: TRBJ2-5; CDR3aa: CATSDNTRPSKETQYF; CDR3nt: TGTGCCACCAGTGATAATACAAGACCCTCTAAAGAGACCCAGTACTTC
abundance: few; len: 15; v_gene: TRBV12-3/TRBV12-4; d_gene: TRBD1; j_gene: TRBJ2-1; CDR3aa: CASSVQQGRYNEQFF; CDR3nt: TGTGCCAGCAGTGTACAACAGGGGCGATACAATGAGCAGTTCTTC
abundance: .; len: 17; v_gene: TRBV6-2/TRBV6-3; d_gene: .; j_gene: TRBJ2-1; CDR3aa: CASSYSVLGMVIFEQFF; CDR3nt: TGTGCCAGCAGTTACTCAGTTCTAGGGATGGTGATCTTTGAGCAGTTCTTC
abundance: few; len: 14; v_gene: TRBV5-1; d_gene: .; j_gene: TRBJ2-2; CDR3aa: CASKADTNTGELFF; CDR3nt: TGCGCCAGTAAAGCGGATACGAACACCGGGGAGCTGTTTTTT
abundance: .; len: 18; v_gene: TRBV12-5; d_gene: .; j_gene: TRBJ2-2; CDR3aa: CASGLLAGRGANTGELFF; CDR3nt: TGTGCTAGTGGTCTCCTCGCTGGCCGTGGAGCAAACACCGGGGAGCTGTTTTTT
abundance: once; len: 17; v_gene: TRBV7-6; d_gene: TRBD2; j_gene: TRBJ2-3; CDR3aa: CASSLRPSGGATDTQYF; CDR3nt: TGTGCCAGCAGCTTAAGGCCCAGCGGGGGAGCGACAGATACGCAGTATTTT
abundance: .; len: 16; v_gene: TRBV4-2; d_gene: TRBD2; j_gene: TRBJ2-1; CDR3aa: CASSRTSGENYNEQFF; CDR3nt: TGTGCCAGCAGTCGGACTAGCGGGGAAAATTACAATGAGCAGTTCTTC
abundance: .; len: 16; v_gene: TRBV12-3/TRBV12-4; d_gene: TRBD1; j_gene: TRBJ2-5; CDR3aa: CASSSGQDLYQETQYF; CDR3nt: TGTGCCAGCAGTTCCGGACAGGACCTGTACCAAGAGACCCAGTACTTC
abundance: .; len: 17; v_gene: TRBV11-3; d_gene: .; j_gene: TRBJ2-4; CDR3aa: CASSLDLGGLAKNIQYF; CDR3nt: TGTGCCAGCAGCTTAGATCTTGGGGGGCTAGCCAAAAACATTCAGTACTTC
abundance: .; len: 16; v_gene: TRBV28; d_gene: .; j_gene: TRBJ2-5; CDR3aa: CASSTQGRGRWETQYF; CDR3nt: TGTGCCAGCAGCACCCAGGGGAGGGGGCGTTGGGAGACCCAGTACTTC
abundance: few; len: 12; v_gene: TRBV20-1; d_gene: .; j_gene: TRBJ2-5; CDR3aa: CSARDRALTQYF; CDR3nt: TGCAGTGCTAGAGATCGAGCTTTAACCCAGTACTTC
abundance: few; len: 14; v_gene: TRBV6-1; d_gene: .; j_gene: TRBJ2-5; CDR3aa: CASRQRGTQETQYF; CDR3nt: TGTGCCAGTCGACAGAGGGGGACCCAAGAGACCCAGTACTTC
abundance: few; len: 17; v_gene: TRBV3-1; d_gene: .; j_gene: TRBJ2-7; CDR3aa: CASSQGSWGVSSYEQYF; CDR3nt: TGTGCCAGCAGCCAAGGGTCCTGGGGGGTTTCCTCCTACGAGCAGTACTTC
abundance: few; len: 13; v_gene: TRBV20-1; d_gene: .; j_gene: TRBJ1-4; CDR3aa: CSAGAGGYEKLFF; CDR3nt: TGCAGTGCTGGGGCGGGGGGATACGAAAAACTGTTTTTT
abundance: few; len: 15; v_gene: TRBV3-1; d_gene: .; j_gene: TRBJ2-7; CDR3aa: CASSQGTKGPYEQYF; CDR3nt: TGTGCCAGCAGCCAAGGCACAAAGGGACCGTACGAGCAGTACTTC
abundance: .; len: 12; v_gene: TRBV5-1; d_gene: .; j_gene: TRBJ1-1; CDR3aa: CASTGGGTEAFF; CDR3nt: TGCGCCAGCACCGGGGGGGGCACTGAAGCTTTCTTT
abundance: .; len: 17; v_gene: TRBV6-2/TRBV6-3; d_gene: .; j_gene: TRBJ2-1; CDR3aa: CASSFAQLGGLYNEQFF; CDR3nt: TGTGCCAGCAGTTTCGCCCAGCTAGGGGGTCTCTACAATGAGCAGTTCTTC
abundance: few; len: 15; v_gene: TRBV6-1; d_gene: .; j_gene: TRBJ2-6; CDR3aa: CASSKGSSGANVLTF; CDR3nt: TGTGCCAGCAGTAAGGGGTCCTCTGGGGCCAACGTCCTGACTTTC
abundance: few; len: 18; v_gene: TRBV6-2/TRBV6-3; d_gene: TRBD1; j_gene: TRBJ2-1; CDR3aa: CASSSTPPGGLRYNEQFF; CDR3nt: TGTGCCAGCAGTTCTACCCCCCCAGGGGGCTTGAGGTACAATGAGCAGTTCTTC
abundance: .; len: 18; v_gene: TRBV15; d_gene: .; j_gene: TRBJ2-1; CDR3aa: CATSRDSNRVIGYDEQFF; CDR3nt: TGTGCCACCAGCAGAGACTCCAACAGGGTAATAGGCTACGATGAGCAGTTCTTC
abundance: .; len: 14; v_gene: TRBV25-1; d_gene: .; j_gene: TRBJ2-2; CDR3aa: CASRKGTNTGELFF; CDR3nt: TGTGCCAGCAGGAAGGGTACGAACACCGGGGAGCTGTTTTTT
abundance: .; len: 14; v_gene: TRBV6-1; d_gene: .; j_gene: TRBJ1-6; CDR3aa: CASRPQGLGSPLHF; CDR3nt: TGTGCCAGCAGACCACAGGGACTCGGGTCACCCCTCCACTTT
abundance: many; len: 14; v_gene: TRBV12-3/TRBV12-4; d_gene: TRBD1; j_gene: TRBJ1-5; CDR3aa: CASRDRTGNQPQHF; CDR3nt: TGTGCCAGCAGGGACCGGACAGGGAATCAGCCCCAGCATTTT
abundance: .; len: 14; v_gene: TRBV20-1; d_gene: .; j_gene: TRBJ2-1; CDR3aa: CSARVGGRGDEQFF; CDR3nt: TGCAGTGCTAGAGTGGGGGGCCGGGGCGATGAGCAGTTCTTC
abundance: few; len: 18; v_gene: TRBV5-1; d_gene: TRBD1; j_gene: TRBJ1-5; CDR3aa: CASSLRQGPRTINQPQHF; CDR3nt: TGCGCCAGCAGCTTGAGACAGGGTCCTAGGACCATAAATCAGCCCCAGCATTTT
abundance: .; len: 18; v_gene: TRBV3-1; d_gene: TRBD2; j_gene: TRBJ2-3; CDR3aa: CASSPGTSGRWGTDTQYF; CDR3nt: TGTGCCAGCAGCCCTGGGACTAGCGGGAGATGGGGCACAGATACGCAGTATTTT